A selection of T cell receptor beta chains follows, all from one sample in a study of T cell responses to AZD1222 COVID-19 vaccine. Only in-frame clones appear in the TCRdb table, and some are missing; sequencing was by immunoSEQ multiplex PCR. The sample has 120,000 or so clones, roughly nine tenths seen once. Here the sequenced sample was peripheral blood, taken on day 0 of AZD1222 vaccination. The source of these receptors is an adult in good health. The CDR3 runs from the conserved cysteine through the conserved F or W. The D gene is left open where the match is weak. For some rows the clone size is stated as once, few or many, or as a class when expanded; others skip it.

D gene | J gene | V gene | clone size | CDR3 DNA | CDR3 protein
- | TRBJ2-3 | TRBV30 | - | TGTGCCTGGAGGAGAAGGGCGGGCACAGATACGCAGTATTTT | CAWRRRAGTDTQYF
TRBD2 | TRBJ2-5 | TRBV6-1 | - | TGTGCCAGCAGGGAAGCGGGAGGGGTGTACCAAGAGACCCAGTACTTC | CASREAGGVYQETQYF
- | TRBJ1-4 | TRBV25-1 | - | TGTGCCAGCGCCTGGGGGAATAATGAAAAACTGTTTTTT | CASAWGNNEKLFF
- | TRBJ1-5 | TRBV11-2 | - | TGTGCCAGCAGCTTAGGGGCCGGGGGGCGCAATCAGCCCCAGCATTTT | CASSLGAGGRNQPQHF
- | TRBJ2-7 | TRBV27 | - | TGTGCCAGCAGTCCCGCCGACAGGTCCTACGAGCAGTACTTC | CASSPADRSYEQYF
- | TRBJ1-5 | TRBV21-1 | - | TGTGCCAGCAGCAAAGGATTAGCCGATCAGCCCCAGCATTTT | CASSKGLADQPQHF
- | TRBJ1-5 | TRBV12-3/TRBV12-4 | - | TGTGCCAGCAGTTTGGGGAGGCCCCAGCATTTT | CASSLGRPQHF
TRBD1 | TRBJ1-6 | TRBV2 | - | TGTGCCAGCAGTGAAGAAGGGGCCAGGACAGGGGATTCACCCCTCCACTTT | CASSEEGARTGDSPLHF
- | TRBJ1-1 | TRBV5-1 | - | TGCGCCAGCAGCCGTGGGGACCGGAGCCTAGATGAAGCTTTCTTT | CASSRGDRSLDEAFF
- | TRBJ1-1 | TRBV6-1 | - | TGTGCCAGCAGTGAAGTCCTAGGAGCAGCCCTGAACACTGAAGCTTTCTTT | CASSEVLGAALNTEAFF
TRBD2 | TRBJ2-7 | TRBV5-1 | - | TGCGCCAGCAGCTTGCGGCTAGCGGGAGGGTACGAGCAGTACTTC | CASSLRLAGGYEQYF
- | TRBJ2-5 | TRBV4-1 | - | TGCGCCAGCAGCCAAGGAGTAGTAGAGACCCAGTACTTC | CASSQGVVETQYF
- | TRBJ2-7 | TRBV2 | once | TGTGCCAGCAAAGGGACAATCTTCTACGAGCAGTACTTC | CASKGTIFYEQYF
- | TRBJ1-1 | TRBV6-5 | - | TGTGCCAGCAGTTACAGTTCCTACAGGGACCACACTGAAGCTTTCTTT | CASSYSSYRDHTEAFF
- | TRBJ1-2 | TRBV19 | - | TGTGCCAGTAGTATAGTTGGGGGTGGCTACACCTTC | CASSIVGGGYTF
TRBD1 | TRBJ1-5 | TRBV5-5 | - | TGTGCCAGCAGCCCTTGGGACAGGGGTATTCAGCCCCAGCATTTT | CASSPWDRGIQPQHF
- | TRBJ1-1 | TRBV2 | - | TGTGCCAGCAGTGAAGCTCGTTTCGGAACTTCGGGAATCGGGTTGAACACTGAAGCTTTCTTT | CASSEARFGTSGIGLNTEAFF
- | TRBJ1-6 | TRBV6-2/TRBV6-3 | - | TGTGCCAGCAGTTACCGGCAGGGTAGGAATTCACCCCTCCACTTT | CASSYRQGRNSPLHF
- | TRBJ2-1 | TRBV19 | - | TGTGCCAGTAGTATAGTCAAACACCCCAATGAGCAGTTCTTC | CASSIVKHPNEQFF
- | TRBJ1-2 | TRBV9 | - | TGTGCCAGCAGCGTGGGCCGGGACTATGGCTACACCTTC | CASSVGRDYGYTF
- | TRBJ1-2 | TRBV12-3/TRBV12-4 | - | TGTGCCAGCAGTTTAGGGAGGTCCTATGGCTACACCTTC | CASSLGRSYGYTF
- | TRBJ1-2 | TRBV5-1 | - | TGCGCCAGCAGCTTGACGGGGCGGGGTGGCTACACCTTC | CASSLTGRGGYTF
- | TRBJ1-4 | TRBV2 | - | TGTGCCAGCAGTGAATCCACCACCGGAAAACTGTTTTTT | CASSESTTGKLFF
- | TRBJ2-1 | TRBV5-1 | - | TGCGCCAGCAGCTTGGCTTCGGACATACTGTACAATGAGCAGTTCTTC | CASSLASDILYNEQFF
- | TRBJ1-3 | TRBV7-2 | once | TGTGCCAGCAGCTTAGTAAGCCGGTCTGGAAACACCATATATTTT | CASSLVSRSGNTIYF
- | TRBJ1-1 | TRBV27 | - | TGTGCCAGCAGTCAGGGACAGAACACTGAAGCTTTCTTT | CASSQGQNTEAFF
TRBD2 | TRBJ2-7 | TRBV6-5 | - | TGTGCCAGCAGTTTAAGCGGGAGGGGGCAAGACGAGCAGTACTTC | CASSLSGRGQDEQYF
- | TRBJ1-2 | TRBV20-1 | once | TGCAGTGCTAGTGAGACTACAGGGCCCTATGGCTACACCTTC | CSASETTGPYGYTF